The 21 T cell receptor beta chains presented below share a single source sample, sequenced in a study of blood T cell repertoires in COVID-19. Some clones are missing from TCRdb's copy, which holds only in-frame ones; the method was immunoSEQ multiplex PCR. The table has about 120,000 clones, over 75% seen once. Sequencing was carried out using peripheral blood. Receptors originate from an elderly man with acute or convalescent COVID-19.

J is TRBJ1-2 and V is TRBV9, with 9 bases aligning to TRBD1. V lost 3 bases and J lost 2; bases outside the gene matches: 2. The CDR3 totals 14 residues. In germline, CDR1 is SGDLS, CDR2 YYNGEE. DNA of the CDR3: TGTGCCAGCAGCGCGGGGACAGGGAACTATGGCTACACCTTC. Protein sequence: CASSAGTGNYGYTF. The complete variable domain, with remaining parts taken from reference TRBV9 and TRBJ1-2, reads DSGVTQTPKHLITATGQRVTLRCSPRSGDLSVYWYQQSLDQGLQFLIQYYNGEERAKGNILERFSAQQFPDLHSELNLSSLELGDSALYFCASSAGTGNYGYTFGSGTRLTVV.

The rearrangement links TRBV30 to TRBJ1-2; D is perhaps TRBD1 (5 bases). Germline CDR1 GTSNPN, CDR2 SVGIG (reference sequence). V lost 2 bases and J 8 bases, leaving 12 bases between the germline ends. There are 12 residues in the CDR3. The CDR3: CAWSNQGWGYTF. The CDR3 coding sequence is TGTGCCTGGAGTAACCAGGGCTGGGGCTACACCTTC.

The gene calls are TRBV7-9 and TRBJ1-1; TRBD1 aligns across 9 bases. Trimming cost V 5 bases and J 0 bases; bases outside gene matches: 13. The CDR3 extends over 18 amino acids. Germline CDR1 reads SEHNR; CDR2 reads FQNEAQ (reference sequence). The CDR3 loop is CASSPTDRGRIMNTEAFF. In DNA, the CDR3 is TGTGCCAGCAGCCCGACGGACAGGGGACGCATCATGAACACTGAAGCTTTCTTT.

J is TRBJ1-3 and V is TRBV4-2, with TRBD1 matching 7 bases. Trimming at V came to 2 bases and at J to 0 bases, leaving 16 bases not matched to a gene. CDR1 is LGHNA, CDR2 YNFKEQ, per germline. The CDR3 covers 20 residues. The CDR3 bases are TGTGCCAGCAGCCAAAAATCCGGGACAGTCTTTCCTTACTCTGGAAACACCATATATTTT. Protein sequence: CASSQKSGTVFPYSGNTIYF.

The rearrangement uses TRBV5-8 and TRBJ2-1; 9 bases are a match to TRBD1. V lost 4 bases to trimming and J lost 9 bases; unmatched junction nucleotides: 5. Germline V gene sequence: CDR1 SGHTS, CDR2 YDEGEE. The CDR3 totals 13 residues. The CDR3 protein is CASSPDRGGEQFF. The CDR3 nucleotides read TGTGCCAGCAGCCCGGACAGGGGTGGTGAGCAGTTCTTC.

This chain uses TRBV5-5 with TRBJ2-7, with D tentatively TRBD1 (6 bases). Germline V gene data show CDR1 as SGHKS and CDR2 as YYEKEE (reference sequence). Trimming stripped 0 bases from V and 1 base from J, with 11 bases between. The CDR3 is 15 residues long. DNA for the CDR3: TGTGCCAGCAGCTTGGGGACAGTGAGTTCCTACGAGCAGTACTTC. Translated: CASSLGTVSSYEQYF.

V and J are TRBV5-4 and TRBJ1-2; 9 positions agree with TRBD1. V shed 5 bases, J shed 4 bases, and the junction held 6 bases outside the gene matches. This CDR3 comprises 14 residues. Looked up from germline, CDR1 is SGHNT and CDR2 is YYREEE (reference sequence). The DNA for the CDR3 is TGTGCCAGCAGGCAGACAGGGGGGAGCTATGGCTACACCTTC. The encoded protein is CASRQTGGSYGYTF.

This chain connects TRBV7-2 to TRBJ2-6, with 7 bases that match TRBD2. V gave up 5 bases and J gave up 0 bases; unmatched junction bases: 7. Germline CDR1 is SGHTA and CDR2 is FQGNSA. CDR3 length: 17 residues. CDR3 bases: TGTGCCAGCAGCCCAACCGGCGGGGGCTCTGGGGCCAACGTCCTGACTTTC. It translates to CASSPTGGGSGANVLTF.

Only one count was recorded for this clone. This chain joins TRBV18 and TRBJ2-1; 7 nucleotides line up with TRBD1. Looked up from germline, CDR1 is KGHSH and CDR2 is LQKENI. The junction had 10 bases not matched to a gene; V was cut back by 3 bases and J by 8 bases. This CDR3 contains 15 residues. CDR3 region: CASSPPSRGQDEQFF. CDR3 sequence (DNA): TGTGCCAGCTCACCCCCCTCGAGGGGGCAGGATGAGCAGTTCTTC.

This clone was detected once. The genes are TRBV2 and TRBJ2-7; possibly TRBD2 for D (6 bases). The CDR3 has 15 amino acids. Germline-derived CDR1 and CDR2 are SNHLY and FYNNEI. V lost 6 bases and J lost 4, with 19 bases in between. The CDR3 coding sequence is TGTGCCAGCAGAGTGCCTACTAGGAGCGGGTACGAGCAGTACTTC. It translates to CASRVPTRSGYEQYF.

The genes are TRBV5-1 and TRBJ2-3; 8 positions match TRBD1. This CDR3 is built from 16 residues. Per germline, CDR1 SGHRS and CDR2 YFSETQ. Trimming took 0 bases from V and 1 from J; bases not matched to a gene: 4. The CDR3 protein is CASSLADREGTDTQYF. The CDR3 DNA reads TGCGCCAGCAGCTTGGCGGACAGGGAGGGCACAGATACGCAGTATTTT.

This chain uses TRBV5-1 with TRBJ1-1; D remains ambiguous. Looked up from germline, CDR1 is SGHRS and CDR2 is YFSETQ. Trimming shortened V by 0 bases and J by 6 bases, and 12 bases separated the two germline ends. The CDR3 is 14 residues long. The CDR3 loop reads CASSLDPGISEAFF. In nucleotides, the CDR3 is TGCGCCAGCAGCTTGGATCCGGGGATCTCTGAAGCTTTCTTT. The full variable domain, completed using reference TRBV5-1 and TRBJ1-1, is KAGVTQTPRYLIKTRGQQVTLSCSPISGHRSVSWYQQTPGQGLQFLFEYFSETQRNKGNFPGRFSGRQFSNSRSEMNVSTLELGDSALYLCASSLDPGISEAFFGQGTRLTVV.

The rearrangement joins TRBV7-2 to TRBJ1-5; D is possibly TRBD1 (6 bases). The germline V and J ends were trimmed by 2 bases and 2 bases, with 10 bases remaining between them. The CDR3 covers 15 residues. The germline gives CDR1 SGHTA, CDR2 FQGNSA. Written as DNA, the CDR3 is TGTGCCAGCAGCTTATTGGGGGCGGGCAATCAGCCCCAGCATTTT. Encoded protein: CASSLLGAGNQPQHF.

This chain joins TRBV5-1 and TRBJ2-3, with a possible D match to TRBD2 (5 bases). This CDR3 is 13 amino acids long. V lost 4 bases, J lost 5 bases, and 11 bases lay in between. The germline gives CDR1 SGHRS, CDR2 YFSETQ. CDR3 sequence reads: CASSGERGDTQYF. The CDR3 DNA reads TGCGCCAGCAGCGGGGAACGGGGAGATACGCAGTATTTT. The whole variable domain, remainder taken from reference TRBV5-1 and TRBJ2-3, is KAGVTQTPRYLIKTRGQQVTLSCSPISGHRSVSWYQQTPGQGLQFLFEYFSETQRNKGNFPGRFSGRQFSNSRSEMNVSTLELGDSALYLCASSGERGDTQYFGPGTRLTVL.

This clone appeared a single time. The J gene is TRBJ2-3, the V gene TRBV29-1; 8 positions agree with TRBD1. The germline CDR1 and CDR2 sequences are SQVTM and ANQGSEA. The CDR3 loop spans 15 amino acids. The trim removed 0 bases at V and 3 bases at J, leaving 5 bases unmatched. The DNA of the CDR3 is TGCAGCGTTGAAGAACGTACAGGGGGGACAGATACGCAGTATTTT. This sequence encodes CSVEERTGGTDTQYF.

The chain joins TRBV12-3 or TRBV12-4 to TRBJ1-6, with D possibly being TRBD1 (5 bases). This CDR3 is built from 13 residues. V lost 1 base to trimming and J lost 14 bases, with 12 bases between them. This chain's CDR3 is CASSLGSAGTLHF. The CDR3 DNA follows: TGTGCCAGCAGTTTAGGTTCGGCAGGGACCCTCCACTTT.

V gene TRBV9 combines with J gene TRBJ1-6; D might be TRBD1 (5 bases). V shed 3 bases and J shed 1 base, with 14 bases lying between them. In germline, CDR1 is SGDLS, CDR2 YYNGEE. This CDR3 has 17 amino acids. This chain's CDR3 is CASSETQGGSYNSPLHF. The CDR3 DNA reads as TGTGCCAGCAGCGAAACGCAGGGTGGGTCCTATAATTCACCCCTCCACTTT.

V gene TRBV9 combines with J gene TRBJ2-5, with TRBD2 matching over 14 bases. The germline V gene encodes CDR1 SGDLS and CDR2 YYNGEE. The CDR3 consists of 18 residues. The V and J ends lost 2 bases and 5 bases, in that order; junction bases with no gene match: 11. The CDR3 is CASSVGTSGGPGTETQYF. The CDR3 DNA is TGTGCCAGCAGCGTGGGGACTAGCGGGGGACCCGGGACGGAGACCCAGTACTTC.

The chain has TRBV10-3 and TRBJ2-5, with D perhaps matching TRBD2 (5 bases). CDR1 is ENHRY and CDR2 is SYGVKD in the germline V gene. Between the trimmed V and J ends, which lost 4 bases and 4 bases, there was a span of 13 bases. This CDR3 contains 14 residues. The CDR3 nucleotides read TGTGCCATCAGTGTAGAGGGAGCAGCAGAGACCCAGTACTTC. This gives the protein CAISVEGAAETQYF.

CDR3 sequence (DNA): TGTGCCAGTAGTCTCGACGGGACTAGCGGTTCCTACAATGAGCAGTTCTTC. Its translation: CASSLDGTSGSYNEQFF. The J gene is TRBJ2-1, the V gene TRBV19; TRBD2 matches at 11 bases. After removal of 5 bases from V and 1 base from J, the junction contained 7 bases not matched to a gene. Germline V lookup: CDR1 LNHDA, CDR2 SQIVND (reference sequence). CDR3 length: 17 residues.

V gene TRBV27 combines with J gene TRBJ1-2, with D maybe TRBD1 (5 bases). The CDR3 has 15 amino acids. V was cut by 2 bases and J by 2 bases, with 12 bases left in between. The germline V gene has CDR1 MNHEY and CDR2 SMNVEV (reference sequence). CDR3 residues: CASSLQGVGNYGYTF. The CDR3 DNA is TGTGCCAGCAGTTTACAAGGGGTAGGGAACTATGGCTACACCTTC.